A single sample gave rise to the 23 T cell receptor beta chains below, sequenced in a study of cytomegalovirus exposure and HLA in healthy donors. The study ran its PCR with 60 Vbeta and 13 Jbeta primers. Only in-frame clones appear in the TCRdb table, and some are missing; sequencing was by immunoSEQ multiplex PCR. The profile shows around 77,000 clones, approximately 78% of them singletons. The sequenced sample was PBMCs. The receptors stem from a man aged 40-49 years in good health and CMV-seronegative.

This chain uses TRBV5-1 with TRBJ2-1, with D perhaps matching TRBD2 (5 bases). Trimming cost V 0 bases and J 7 bases, with 11 bases left between them. The CDR3 runs 14 residues. Germline CDR1 SGHRS, CDR2 YFSETQ. The CDR3 here is CASSLGTSSNEQFF. The CDR3 nucleotides are TGCGCCAGCAGCTTGGGTACTAGTAGTAATGAGCAGTTCTTC.

This chain links TRBV5-1 with TRBJ1-2; D remains unclear. The germline CDR1 and CDR2 sequences are SGHRS and YFSETQ. The CDR3 consists of 17 residues. V lost 0 bases and J 1 base, leaving 16 bases between the germline ends. CDR3 sequence: CASSLDPMGPINYGYTF. Here the CDR3 DNA reads TGCGCCAGCAGCTTGGACCCAATGGGCCCGATTAACTATGGCTACACCTTC.

The chain uses TRBV6-6 and TRBJ1-1, with D perhaps TRBD1 (5 bases). Germline CDR1 reads MNHNY; CDR2 reads SVGAGI (reference sequence). The CDR3 runs to 13 residues. V lost 6 bases and J lost 4, with 12 bases in between. The CDR3 protein is CASSLERGTEAFF. The CDR3 DNA reads as TGTGCCAGCAGCCTCGAAAGGGGCACTGAAGCTTTCTTT.

The chain employs TRBV18 and TRBJ1-2; D perhaps matches TRBD1 (6 bases). Trimming took off 5 bases at V and 8 bases at J, with 15 bases between the two ends. This CDR3 contains 13 residues. Germline V lookup: CDR1 KGHSH, CDR2 LQKENI. The CDR3 loop reads CASSANRDTGYTF. The CDR3 nucleotides read TGTGCCAGCTCAGCCAACCGGGACACCGGCTACACCTTC.

The rearrangement joins TRBV2 to TRBJ1-1; 7 bases map to TRBD1. The CDR3 is 14 amino acids. Germline V gives CDR1 SNHLY, CDR2 FYNNEI. V dropped 8 bases and J dropped 1; count of bases not matched to a gene: 7. This CDR3 reads CASGGRTGNTEAFF. The CDR3 DNA reads TGTGCCAGCGGGGGCAGGACAGGGAACACTGAAGCTTTCTTT.

V is TRBV5-1 and J is TRBJ1-6; 7 bases agree with TRBD1. This CDR3 has 15 amino acids. J gave up 7 bases and V 1 base, and 5 bases lay outside the gene matches. Germline CDR1 and CDR2: SGHRS and YFSETQ. The CDR3 nucleotides are TGCGCCAGCAGCTTGAGTGGACAGGAGAATTCACCCCTCCACTTT. Its translation: CASSLSGQENSPLHF.

V usage is TRBV4-2 and J usage is TRBJ2-5; D is unclear. The ends were cut back, 2 bases at V and 5 bases at J, with 18 bases in the middle. CDR3 length: 16 amino acids. From germline, CDR1 is LGHNA and CDR2 YNFKEQ. The CDR3 reads CASSQIAASLRETQYF. CDR3 coding DNA: TGTGCCAGCAGCCAAATCGCGGCGAGTCTAAGGGAGACCCAGTACTTC.

V is TRBV29-1 and J is TRBJ2-4, with 9 positions matching TRBD1. CDR3 length: 12 amino acids. The ends lost 4 bases at V and 6 bases at J; junction bases unmatched: 1. Germline CDR1 and CDR2: SQVTM and ANQGSEA. The CDR3 is CSVATGGNIQYF. CDR3 nucleotide sequence: TGCAGCGTTGCGACAGGGGGAAACATTCAGTACTTC.

The chain is built from TRBV4-2 and TRBJ2-3; 9 nucleotides agree with TRBD2. Per the germline V gene, CDR1 is LGHNA and CDR2 is YNFKEQ. The CDR3 length is 16 residues. The ends lost 0 bases at V and 3 bases at J; junction bases unmatched: 4. The CDR3 sequence is CASSQEASGVTDTQYF. The CDR3, as DNA: TGTGCCAGCAGCCAAGAGGCTAGCGGGGTTACAGATACGCAGTATTTT.

In this sample, this clone turned up once. The V gene is TRBV7-9, the J gene TRBJ2-2; 8 bases agree with TRBD1. The junction had 1 base not matched to a gene; V was cut back by 6 bases and J by 1 base. Germline V gene lookup returns CDR1 SEHNR and CDR2 FQNEAQ (reference sequence). The CDR3 length is 14 residues. The CDR3 nucleotides read TGTGCCAGCAGGGGGACAGGGAACACCGGGGAGCTGTTTTTT. Residues: CASRGTGNTGELFF.

The chain links TRBV6-1 to TRBJ1-2, with TRBD1 matching 10 bases. This CDR3 has 14 amino acids. Per the germline V gene, CDR1 is MNHNS and CDR2 is SASEGT. Trimming cost V 6 bases and J 2 bases; bases outside gene matches: 3. CDR3 sequence (DNA): TGTGCCAGCAGGCGGGACAGGGGAAACTATGGCTACACCTTC. Residues: CASRRDRGNYGYTF.

V gene TRBV9 combines with J gene TRBJ2-7; D perhaps matches TRBD1 (6 bases). In germline, CDR1 is SGDLS, CDR2 YYNGEE. Trimming removed 4 bases from V and 0 bases from J, with 14 bases in between. The CDR3 is 15 amino acids. This chain's CDR3 is CASSLRPGHSYEQYF. The CDR3 bases are TGTGCCAGCAGCCTGCGACCGGGACACTCCTACGAGCAGTACTTC.

In this sample, this clone turned up a few times. CDR3 sequence: CASSQGSGPQHF. The CDR3 DNA reads as TGTGCCAGCAGCCAAGGGTCGGGGCCCCAGCATTTT. V usage is TRBV4-2 and J usage is TRBJ1-5; D gene uncertain. Trimming cost V 1 base and J 9 bases, with 7 bases left between them. This CDR3 comprises 12 residues. Germline lookup yields CDR1 LGHNA and CDR2 YNFKEQ.

This chain's CDR3 is CASSIQALRTNTEAFF. In DNA, the CDR3 is TGTGCCAGTAGTATACAGGCCCTTAGAACCAACACTGAAGCTTTCTTT. The genes are TRBV19 and TRBJ1-1; D is unresolved. The CDR3 length is 16 residues. With 2 bases removed from V and 2 bases from J, the gap between germline ends came to 15 bases. Germline CDR1 is LNHDA and CDR2 is SQIVND (reference sequence).

In the case of this clone: A much larger clone is a single base away; this may be a read error. V gene TRBV27 combines with J gene TRBJ1-1; 10 nucleotides line up with TRBD1. Germline loops: CDR1 MNHEY, CDR2 SMNVEV (reference sequence). V shed 4 bases and J 3 bases; nucleotides not matched to a gene: 2. This CDR3 has 14 amino acids. CDR3 protein: CASSSGQGYTEAFF. The CDR3 DNA follows: TGTGCCAGCAGTTCGGGACAGGGGTACACTGAAGCTTTCTTT.

V and J are TRBV7-8 and TRBJ1-2, with D uncertain. This CDR3 contains 14 residues. V was cut by 5 bases and J by 0 bases, with 10 bases left in between. Germline assignment: CDR1 SGHVS and CDR2 FQNEAQ. CDR3 amino acids: CASSPEPTNYGYTF. CDR3 nucleotides: TGTGCCAGCAGCCCCGAGCCCACTAACTATGGCTACACCTTC.

This clone was seen just once. CDR3 DNA: TGTGCCAGCAGCTTTATGCCGGGGAATGGCAATCAGCCCCAGCATTTT. Protein product: CASSFMPGNGNQPQHF. The chain joins TRBV11-2 to TRBJ1-5; no clear D. V lost 3 bases and J lost 2, with 14 bases in between. CDR1 and CDR2 from the germline V gene are SGHAT and FQNNGV. The CDR3 covers 16 residues.

V gene TRBV27 combines with J gene TRBJ1-6; 7 bases fit TRBD1. The CDR3 length is 13 residues. The V and J ends lost 6 bases and 5 bases, in that order; junction bases with no gene match: 1. Germline CDR1 MNHEY, CDR2 SMNVEV (reference sequence). The CDR3 is CASRQGDNSPLHF. In nucleotides, the CDR3 is TGTGCCAGCAGGCAGGGGGATAATTCACCCCTCCACTTT.

The rearrangement links TRBV2 to TRBJ2-5, with TRBD1 matching 7 bases. Losses at the gene ends were 4 bases for V and 5 bases for J; bases not matched to a gene: 7. The germline V gene has CDR1 SNHLY and CDR2 FYNNEI. CDR3 length equals 14 residues. CDR3 in DNA: TGTGCCAGCAGTGTGAATACAGGGGAGGAGACCCAGTACTTC. It translates to CASSVNTGEETQYF.

The chain recombines TRBV4-1 with TRBJ2-7; TRBD1 agrees at 10 bases. CDR1 MGHRA and CDR2 YSYEKL come from the germline V gene. The CDR3 contains 16 residues. The trim removed 3 bases at V and 1 base at J, leaving 6 bases unmatched. CDR3 sequence: CASSHRGQGLSYEQYF. In nucleotides, the CDR3 is TGCGCCAGCAGCCACCGGGGACAGGGGCTGTCCTACGAGCAGTACTTC.

The chain is built from TRBV27 and TRBJ2-7; a possible D gene is TRBD2 (7 bases). There are 13 residues in the CDR3. Germline V gene sequence: CDR1 MNHEY, CDR2 SMNVEV (reference sequence). Trimming cost V 8 bases and J 6 bases, with 17 bases left between them. The CDR3 DNA reads TGTGCCAGCGAGTCCCGGCGGGGGCGCGAGCAGTACTTC. Its protein product is CASESRRGREQYF.

On this clone: This same CDR3 is encoded by further DNA sequences in the sample. The J gene is TRBJ1-5, the V gene TRBV30; TRBD1 matches at 8 bases. J gave up 4 bases and V 5 bases, and 4 bases lay outside the gene matches. The CDR3 extends over 13 amino acids. Germline V CDR1 and CDR2: GTSNPN, SVGIG (reference sequence). The CDR3, as DNA: TGTGCCTGGGACGGACAGGGAAATCAGCCCCAGCATTTT. Amino acids: CAWDGQGNQPQHF.

The chain recombines TRBV6-5 with TRBJ1-1; D may be TRBD1 (5 bases). Trimming removed 7 bases from V and 1 base from J, with 16 bases in between. The CDR3 length is 15 residues. The germline V gene encodes CDR1 MNHEY and CDR2 SVGAGI. CDR3 nucleotides: TGTGCCAGCACTGGCTTGGGGGGGTGGAACACTGAAGCTTTCTTT. Translation gives CASTGLGGWNTEAFF.